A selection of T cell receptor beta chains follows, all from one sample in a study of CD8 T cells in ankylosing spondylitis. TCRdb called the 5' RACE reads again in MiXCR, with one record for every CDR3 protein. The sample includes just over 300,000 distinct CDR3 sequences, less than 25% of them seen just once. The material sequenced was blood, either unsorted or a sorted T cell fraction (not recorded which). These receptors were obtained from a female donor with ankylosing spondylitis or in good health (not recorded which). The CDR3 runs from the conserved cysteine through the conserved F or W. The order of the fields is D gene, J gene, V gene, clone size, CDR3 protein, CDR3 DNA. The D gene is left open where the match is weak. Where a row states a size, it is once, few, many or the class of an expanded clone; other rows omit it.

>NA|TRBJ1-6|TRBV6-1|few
CASSRTALNSPLHF
TGTGCCAGCAGCCGTACGGCCCTCAATTCACCCCTCCACTTT
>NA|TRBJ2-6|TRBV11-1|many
CASSSQGNSIAGANVLTF
TGTGCCAGCAGCTCTCAGGGCAACAGCATAGCTGGGGCCAACGTCCTGACTTTC
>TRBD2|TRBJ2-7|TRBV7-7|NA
CASSLDRTSFEQYF
TGTGCCAGCAGCTTAGATCGGACTAGCTTCGAGCAGTACTTC
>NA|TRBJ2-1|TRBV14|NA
CASRSGASGPLGEQFF
TGTGCCAGCAGATCGGGGGCTAGCGGACCCCTCGGTGAGCAGTTCTTC
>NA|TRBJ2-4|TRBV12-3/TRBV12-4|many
CASSHTYRTGAKNIQYF
TGTGCCAGCAGCCACACCTATAGGACGGGAGCCAAAAACATTCAGTACTTC
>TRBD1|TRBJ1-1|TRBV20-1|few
CSASPRDRPMNTEAFF
TGCAGTGCTAGCCCAAGGGACAGACCCATGAACACTGAAGCTTTCTTT
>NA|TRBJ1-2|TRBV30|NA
CASIQGDYGYTF
TGTGCCTCCATACAGGGAGACTATGGCTACACCTTC
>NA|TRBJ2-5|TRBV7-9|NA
CASSFETIETQYF
TGTGCCAGCAGCTTCGAGACAATAGAGACCCAGTACTTC
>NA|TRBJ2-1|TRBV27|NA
CASSPGNRGVNEQFF
TGTGCCAGCAGTCCAGGGAACCGAGGGGTTAATGAGCAGTTCTTC
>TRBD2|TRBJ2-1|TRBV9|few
CASSLSGNNNEQFF
TGTGCCAGCAGTCTTAGCGGGAACAACAATGAGCAGTTCTTC
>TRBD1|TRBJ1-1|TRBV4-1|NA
CASSQGQGVSKLENGAFF
TGCGCCAGCAGCCAAGGACAGGGGGTGTCAAAATTGGAGAACGGAGCTTTCTTT
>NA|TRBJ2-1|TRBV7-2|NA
CASSLTGTPKVNEQFF
TGTGCCAGCAGCCTAACCGGGACACCCAAGGTCAATGAGCAGTTCTTC
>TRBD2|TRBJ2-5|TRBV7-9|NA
CASSQGLAITQETQYF
TGTGCCAGCAGCCAAGGACTAGCGATAACACAAGAGACCCAGTACTTC
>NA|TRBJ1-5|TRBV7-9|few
CASSLGARPQHF
TGTGCCAGCAGCTTAGGGGCCCGGCCCCAGCATTTT
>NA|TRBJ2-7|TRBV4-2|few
CASSQSHGGGQTYEQYF
TGTGCCAGCAGCCAGTCCCACGGCGGGGGCCAAACCTACGAGCAGTACTTC
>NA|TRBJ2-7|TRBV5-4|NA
CASSLPRGGHSYEQYF
TGTGCCAGCAGCCTGCCACGGGGCGGGCATTCCTACGAGCAGTACTTC
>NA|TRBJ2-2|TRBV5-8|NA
CARDNQGAGELFF
TGTGCCAGGGACAATCAGGGCGCCGGGGAGCTGTTTTTT
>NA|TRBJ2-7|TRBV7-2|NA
CASSSGGAYEQYF
TGTGCCAGCAGCTCCGGAGGGGCCTACGAGCAGTACTTC
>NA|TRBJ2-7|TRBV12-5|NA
CASGSPGPRPYEQYF
TGTGCTAGTGGTTCTCCGGGACCTAGACCCTACGAGCAGTACTTC
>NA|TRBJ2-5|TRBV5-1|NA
CASSLVGTLGGVGETQYF
TGCGCCAGCAGCTTGGTGGGTACTTTAGGCGGAGTGGGTGAGACCCAGTACTTC
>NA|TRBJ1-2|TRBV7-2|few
CASSSSGTYGYTF
TGTGCCAGCAGCTCCTCCGGGACCTATGGCTACACCTTC
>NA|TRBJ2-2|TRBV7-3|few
CASSLAGQNTGELFF
TGTGCCAGCAGCTTAGCGGGGCAGAACACCGGGGAGCTGTTTTTT
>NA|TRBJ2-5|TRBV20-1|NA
CSAFGEDYQETQYF
TGCAGTGCTTTCGGGGAGGACTACCAAGAGACCCAGTACTTC
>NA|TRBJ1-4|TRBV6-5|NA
CASSSQGSTNEKLFF
TGTGCCAGCAGTTCGCAGGGGTCTACTAATGAAAAACTGTTTTTT
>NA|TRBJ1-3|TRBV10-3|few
CAISQVGPSGNTIYF
TGTGCCATCAGCCAGGTTGGGCCCTCTGGAAACACCATATATTTT
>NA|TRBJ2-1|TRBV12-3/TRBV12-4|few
CASSQTMSSYNEQFF
TGTGCCAGCAGTCAAACTATGAGCTCCTACAATGAGCAGTTCTTC
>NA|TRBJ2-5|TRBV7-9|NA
CASSLREETQYF
TGTGCCAGCAGCTTAAGGGAAGAGACCCAGTACTTC
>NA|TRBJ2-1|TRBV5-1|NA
CASSVDRLGEQFF
TGCGCCAGCAGCGTGGATCGGTTAGGGGAGCAGTTCTTC
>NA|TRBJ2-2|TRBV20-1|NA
CSASSGQITGELFF
TGCAGTGCATCCTCGGGACAAATAACCGGGGAGCTGTTTTTT
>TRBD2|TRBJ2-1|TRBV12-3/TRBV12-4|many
CASSSRAGGRWSSYNEQFF
TGTGCCAGCAGTTCCCGAGCGGGAGGAAGATGGAGCTCCTACAATGAGCAGTTCTTC
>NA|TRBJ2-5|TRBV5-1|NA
CASSPSGDETQYF
TGCGCCAGCAGCCCCTCAGGGGACGAGACCCAGTACTTC
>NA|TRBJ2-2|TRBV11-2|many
CASSLDPGSGELFF
TGTGCCAGCAGCTTAGACCCAGGAAGCGGGGAGCTGTTTTTT
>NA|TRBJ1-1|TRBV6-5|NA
CASSYQGLKNTEAFF
TGTGCCAGCAGTTACCAGGGGCTGAAGAACACTGAAGCTTTCTTT
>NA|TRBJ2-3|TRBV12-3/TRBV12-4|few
CASHSLRTGTVDTQYF
TGTGCCAGCCATAGTCTCCGGACGGGAACGGTAGATACGCAGTATTTT
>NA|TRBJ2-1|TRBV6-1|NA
CASSVERATHEQFF
TGTGCCAGCAGTGTCGAGAGGGCTACGCATGAGCAGTTCTTC
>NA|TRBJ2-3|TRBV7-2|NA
CASSLVGRGDTQYF
TGTGCCAGCAGCTTGGTGGGGAGAGGAGATACGCAGTATTTT
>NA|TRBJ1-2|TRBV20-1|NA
CSARPVGFGGDGYTF
TGCAGTGCTCGCCCGGTGGGGTTTGGTGGGGATGGCTACACCTTC
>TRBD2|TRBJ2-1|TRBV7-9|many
CASTYGLAGVSEQFF
TGTGCCAGCACATACGGATTAGCGGGAGTCAGTGAGCAGTTCTTC
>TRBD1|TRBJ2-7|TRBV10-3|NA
CAISEPDRGRYEQYF
TGTGCCATCAGTGAGCCCGACAGGGGGCGTTACGAGCAGTACTTC
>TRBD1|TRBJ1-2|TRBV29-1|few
CSVEPGGHYTF
TGCAGCGTTGAACCAGGGGGCCACTACACCTTC
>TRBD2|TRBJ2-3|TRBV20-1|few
CSANGLAGADTQYF
TGCAGTGCCAACGGACTAGCGGGAGCAGATACGCAGTATTTT
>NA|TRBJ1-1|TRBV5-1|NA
CASSLSPYPDAEAFF
TGCGCCAGCAGCTTGTCTCCGTACCCGGACGCTGAAGCTTTCTTT
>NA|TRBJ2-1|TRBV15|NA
CATSRAQRGINEQFF
TGTGCCACCAGCAGAGCCCAGCGTGGGATCAATGAGCAGTTCTTC
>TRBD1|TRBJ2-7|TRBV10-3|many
CAISRDRILYEQYF
TGTGCCATCAGTCGGGACAGAATCCTCTACGAGCAGTACTTC
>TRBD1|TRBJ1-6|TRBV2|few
CASGGQGDSPLHF
TGTGCCAGCGGGGGACAGGGAGATTCACCCCTCCACTTT